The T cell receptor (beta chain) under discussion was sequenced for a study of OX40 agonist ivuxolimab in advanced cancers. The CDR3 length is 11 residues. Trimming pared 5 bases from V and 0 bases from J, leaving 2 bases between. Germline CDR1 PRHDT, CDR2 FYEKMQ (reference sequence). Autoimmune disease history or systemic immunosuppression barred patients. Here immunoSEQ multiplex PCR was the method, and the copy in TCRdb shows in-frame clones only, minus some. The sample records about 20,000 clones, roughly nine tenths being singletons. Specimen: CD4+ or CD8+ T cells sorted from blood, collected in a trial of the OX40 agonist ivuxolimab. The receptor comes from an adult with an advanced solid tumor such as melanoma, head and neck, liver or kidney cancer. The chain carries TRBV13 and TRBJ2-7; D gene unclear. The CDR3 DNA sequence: TGTGCCAGCAGCGACTCCTACGAGCAGTACTTC. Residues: CASSDSYEQYF. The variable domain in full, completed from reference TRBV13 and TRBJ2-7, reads AAGVIQSPRHLIKEKRETATLKCYPIPRHDTVYWYQQGPGQDPQFLISFYEKMQSDKGSIPDRFSAQQFSDYHSELNMSSLELGDSALYFCASSDSYEQYFGPGTRLTVT.